These T cell receptor beta chains were read from a single sample in a study of blood T cell repertoires in COVID-19. TCRdb's copy holds only in-frame clones and misses some; the assay was immunoSEQ multiplex PCR. The repertoire holds fewer than 85,000 clones, with approximately 78% as singletons. The source material was peripheral blood. These receptors all stem from a woman of 80 years or more with active or convalescent COVID-19. Both conserved end residues are part of each CDR3. Fields, in order: J gene, clone size, D gene, CDR3 length, V gene, CDR3 DNA, CDR3 protein. A D gene is named only where the DNA matches it firmly. Size tells how often a clone was seen (once, few, many) or the class of an expanded clone, and some rows leave it out.

J gene: TRBJ1-1; clone size: once; D gene: TRBD1; CDR3 length: 14; V gene: TRBV7-2; CDR3 DNA: TGTGCCAGCAGGGCAGGGGGCAGTTACACTGAAGCTTTCTTT; CDR3 protein: CASRAGGSYTEAFF
J gene: TRBJ2-7; clone size: few; D gene: -; CDR3 length: 13; V gene: TRBV24-1; CDR3 DNA: TGTGCCACCAGTGATCACCCACTAGGGGAGCAGTACTTC; CDR3 protein: CATSDHPLGEQYF
J gene: TRBJ1-6; clone size: -; D gene: -; CDR3 length: 13; V gene: TRBV5-5; CDR3 DNA: TGTGCCAGCAGCTTGGGGACAAATTCACCCCTCCACTTT; CDR3 protein: CASSLGTNSPLHF
J gene: TRBJ1-1; clone size: -; D gene: TRBD1; CDR3 length: 13; V gene: TRBV6-5; CDR3 DNA: TGTGCCAGCGAGGGACAGGGGGCAAGGAGAGCTTTCTTT; CDR3 protein: CASEGQGARRAFF
J gene: TRBJ1-5; clone size: many; D gene: TRBD1; CDR3 length: 15; V gene: TRBV28; CDR3 DNA: TGTGCCAGCAGCCTCAGGGGGGCCGGAGTCAAGCCCCAGCATTTT; CDR3 protein: CASSLRGAGVKPQHF
J gene: TRBJ2-2; clone size: -; D gene: -; CDR3 length: 16; V gene: TRBV7-7; CDR3 DNA: TGTGCTAGCAGCCCCCGACAGGCCCCGGGAACCGGGGAGCTGTTTTTT; CDR3 protein: CASSPRQAPGTGELFF
J gene: TRBJ1-3; clone size: -; D gene: TRBD1; CDR3 length: 15; V gene: TRBV28; CDR3 DNA: TGTGCCAGCAGTTTAGGGACAGCTTCTGGAAACACCATATATTTT; CDR3 protein: CASSLGTASGNTIYF
J gene: TRBJ2-2; clone size: -; D gene: TRBD1; CDR3 length: 15; V gene: TRBV7-2; CDR3 DNA: TGTGCCAGCAGCTGGACAGGGGAAATTACCGGGGAGCTGTTTTTT; CDR3 protein: CASSWTGEITGELFF
J gene: TRBJ2-6; clone size: -; D gene: -; CDR3 length: 15; V gene: TRBV2; CDR3 DNA: TGTGCCAGCAGTCACAGGGTGTCGGGGGCCAACGTCCTGACTTTC; CDR3 protein: CASSHRVSGANVLTF
J gene: TRBJ2-3; clone size: once; D gene: TRBD1; CDR3 length: 14; V gene: TRBV10-1; CDR3 DNA: TGCGCCAGCAGTGAAGGGGGCCCGTCGGATACGCAGTATTTT; CDR3 protein: CASSEGGPSDTQYF
J gene: TRBJ1-2; clone size: -; D gene: -; CDR3 length: 15; V gene: TRBV7-2; CDR3 DNA: TGTGCCAGCAGCTTAGGGGGGACGACTAGTTATGGCTACACCTTC; CDR3 protein: CASSLGGTTSYGYTF
J gene: TRBJ2-1; clone size: -; D gene: TRBD2; CDR3 length: 17; V gene: TRBV24-1; CDR3 DNA: TGTGCCACCAGTGAGACTAGCGGGGGGCGGTCCTACAATGAGCAGTTCTTC; CDR3 protein: CATSETSGGRSYNEQFF
J gene: TRBJ2-5; clone size: -; D gene: -; CDR3 length: 14; V gene: TRBV7-2; CDR3 DNA: TGTGCCAGCAGCTTAGCGGGGGGAGGAGAGACCCAGTACTTC; CDR3 protein: CASSLAGGGETQYF
J gene: TRBJ1-1; clone size: few; D gene: -; CDR3 length: 14; V gene: TRBV6-5; CDR3 DNA: TGTGCCAGCGGGATTCAGGGCAGCGGGACTGAAGCTTTCTTT; CDR3 protein: CASGIQGSGTEAFF
J gene: TRBJ2-2; clone size: -; D gene: -; CDR3 length: 16; V gene: TRBV28; CDR3 DNA: TGTGCCAGCAGTCTCAAGGGCGGGGGCCCCTCCCGGGAGCTGTTTTTT; CDR3 protein: CASSLKGGGPSRELFF
J gene: TRBJ2-3; clone size: once; D gene: TRBD2; CDR3 length: 17; V gene: TRBV7-2; CDR3 DNA: TGTGCCAGCAGCTCCCGGCCGAGCGGGGGAAGCACAGATACGCAGTATTTT; CDR3 protein: CASSSRPSGGSTDTQYF
J gene: TRBJ2-2; clone size: -; D gene: TRBD2; CDR3 length: 18; V gene: TRBV7-2; CDR3 DNA: TGTGCCAGCAGCTCAAGAGGTGCGGGAGGGCCTGCGGGCGGGGAGCTGTTTTTT; CDR3 protein: CASSSRGAGGPAGGELFF
J gene: TRBJ1-1; clone size: -; D gene: -; CDR3 length: 15; V gene: TRBV18; CDR3 DNA: TGTGCCAGCTCACCAACAGGGTTAGGGAGTACTGAAGCTTTCTTT; CDR3 protein: CASSPTGLGSTEAFF
J gene: TRBJ2-2; clone size: -; D gene: -; CDR3 length: 18; V gene: TRBV24-1; CDR3 DNA: TGTGCCACCAGTGATTTGCCAAAAGGGGGACGGAATACCGGGGAGCTGTTTTTT; CDR3 protein: CATSDLPKGGRNTGELFF
J gene: TRBJ2-6; clone size: once; D gene: TRBD1; CDR3 length: 16; V gene: TRBV18; CDR3 DNA: TGTGCCAGCTCACCGACAGGGGGTTCTGGGGCCAACGTCCTGACTTTC; CDR3 protein: CASSPTGGSGANVLTF
J gene: TRBJ1-4; clone size: few; D gene: TRBD1; CDR3 length: 16; V gene: TRBV30; CDR3 DNA: TGTGCCTGGGGGACTGGACAGGTAGCAACTAATGAAAAACTGTTTTTT; CDR3 protein: CAWGTGQVATNEKLFF
J gene: TRBJ2-1; clone size: -; D gene: -; CDR3 length: 14; V gene: TRBV6-2/TRBV6-3; CDR3 DNA: TGTGCCAGCAGTTACGGGCAGTCCTACAATGAGCAGTTCTTC; CDR3 protein: CASSYGQSYNEQFF
J gene: TRBJ1-6; clone size: -; D gene: -; CDR3 length: 15; V gene: TRBV30; CDR3 DNA: TGTGCCTGGAGTGTACTTCGGGGTCGTAATTCACCCCTCCACTTT; CDR3 protein: CAWSVLRGRNSPLHF
J gene: TRBJ1-1; clone size: -; D gene: TRBD1; CDR3 length: 15; V gene: TRBV6-6; CDR3 DNA: TGTGCCAGCAGTTACGAGGGAACAGGGGTAACTGAAGCTTTCTTT; CDR3 protein: CASSYEGTGVTEAFF
J gene: TRBJ2-1; clone size: -; D gene: -; CDR3 length: 12; V gene: TRBV9; CDR3 DNA: TGTGCCAGCAGCCCCCTAGTTAATGAGCAGTTCTTC; CDR3 protein: CASSPLVNEQFF
J gene: TRBJ2-7; clone size: -; D gene: TRBD2; CDR3 length: 13; V gene: TRBV5-4; CDR3 DNA: TGTGCCAGCAGCTTGGCGGGGGGGGAAGAGCAGTACTTC; CDR3 protein: CASSLAGGEEQYF
J gene: TRBJ2-1; clone size: -; D gene: TRBD2; CDR3 length: 14; V gene: TRBV11-3; CDR3 DNA: TGTGCCAGCAAACTAGCGGGATCTGGAAGTGAGCAGTTCTTC; CDR3 protein: CASKLAGSGSEQFF
J gene: TRBJ1-1; clone size: -; D gene: TRBD1; CDR3 length: 14; V gene: TRBV13; CDR3 DNA: TGTGCCAGCAGCTTAAGGACAGGGAGAACTGAAGCTTTCTTT; CDR3 protein: CASSLRTGRTEAFF
J gene: TRBJ2-5; clone size: few; D gene: -; CDR3 length: 14; V gene: TRBV9; CDR3 DNA: TGTGCCAGCAGCGTAGAATTTGCGGGAGAGACCCAGTACTTC; CDR3 protein: CASSVEFAGETQYF
J gene: TRBJ1-5; clone size: few; D gene: -; CDR3 length: 15; V gene: TRBV11-2; CDR3 DNA: TGTGCCAGCAGCTTAGGGACCGGGGGAAATCAGCCCCAGCATTTT; CDR3 protein: CASSLGTGGNQPQHF
J gene: TRBJ2-3; clone size: once; D gene: -; CDR3 length: 14; V gene: TRBV6-4; CDR3 DNA: TGTGCCAGCAGTGACAACTGGAGCACAGATACGCAGTATTTT; CDR3 protein: CASSDNWSTDTQYF
J gene: TRBJ2-7; clone size: -; D gene: -; CDR3 length: 17; V gene: TRBV18; CDR3 DNA: TGTGCCAGCTCACCACTGCGGGTTGGGCAGGAGACCTACGAGCAGTACTTC; CDR3 protein: CASSPLRVGQETYEQYF
J gene: TRBJ1-4; clone size: -; D gene: -; CDR3 length: 15; V gene: TRBV5-4; CDR3 DNA: TGTGCCAGCAGCTTGTTTTCGCAGGGCGGTGAAAAACTGTTTTTT; CDR3 protein: CASSLFSQGGEKLFF
J gene: TRBJ1-4; clone size: -; D gene: -; CDR3 length: 17; V gene: TRBV4-1; CDR3 DNA: TGCGCCAGCAGCCAAGTCCTACGACAGACAACTAATGAAAAACTGTTTTTT; CDR3 protein: CASSQVLRQTTNEKLFF
J gene: TRBJ2-5; clone size: -; D gene: -; CDR3 length: 15; V gene: TRBV18; CDR3 DNA: TGTGCCAGCTCACCAAGGCAGGGCCCGGGAGAGACCCAGTACTTC; CDR3 protein: CASSPRQGPGETQYF
J gene: TRBJ2-1; clone size: -; D gene: -; CDR3 length: 15; V gene: TRBV24-1; CDR3 DNA: TGTGCCACCAGTGATTTGCCCCCCAGGTCCAATGAGCAGTTCTTC; CDR3 protein: CATSDLPPRSNEQFF
J gene: TRBJ2-5; clone size: -; D gene: -; CDR3 length: 14; V gene: TRBV7-2; CDR3 DNA: TGTGCCAGCAGCCCCCCCTCGGGGCAAGAGACCCAGTACTTC; CDR3 protein: CASSPPSGQETQYF
J gene: TRBJ2-4; clone size: few; D gene: -; CDR3 length: 12; V gene: TRBV5-4; CDR3 DNA: TGTGCCAGCACCGCGGAGGACGGTACGCAGTACTTC; CDR3 protein: CASTAEDGTQYF
J gene: TRBJ2-2; clone size: few; D gene: TRBD2; CDR3 length: 16; V gene: TRBV11-3; CDR3 DNA: TGTGCCAGCAGCCCTGGACTAGCGGGAGGAATCGGGGAGCTGTTTTTT; CDR3 protein: CASSPGLAGGIGELFF
J gene: TRBJ1-1; clone size: -; D gene: TRBD1; CDR3 length: 14; V gene: TRBV4-1; CDR3 DNA: TGCGCCAGCAGCCAACCACTCCCGGGACAGAAGGCTTTCTTT; CDR3 protein: CASSQPLPGQKAFF
J gene: TRBJ1-5; clone size: few; D gene: TRBD1; CDR3 length: 14; V gene: TRBV6-2/TRBV6-3; CDR3 DNA: TGTGCCAGCAGTTTACAGGGGATGGGACAGCCCCAGCATTTT; CDR3 protein: CASSLQGMGQPQHF
J gene: TRBJ1-2; clone size: -; D gene: -; CDR3 length: 16; V gene: TRBV14; CDR3 DNA: TGTGCCAGCAGCCAAGGGAGGAGGCAGGATTCATATGGCTACACCTTC; CDR3 protein: CASSQGRRQDSYGYTF
J gene: TRBJ2-7; clone size: -; D gene: TRBD2; CDR3 length: 17; V gene: TRBV6-1; CDR3 DNA: TGTGCCAGCAGTGAAGTTGGAGTGCGGGGGTATAGCTACGAGCAGTACTTC; CDR3 protein: CASSEVGVRGYSYEQYF
J gene: TRBJ2-1; clone size: once; D gene: -; CDR3 length: 16; V gene: TRBV7-3; CDR3 DNA: TGTGCCAGCAGCCCGGAACCTAGGGGCTCCTACAATGAGCAGTTCTTC; CDR3 protein: CASSPEPRGSYNEQFF
J gene: TRBJ2-5; clone size: -; D gene: TRBD1; CDR3 length: 14; V gene: TRBV5-6; CDR3 DNA: TGTGCCAGCAGCGAGGAACAGGGGTACGAGACCCAGTACTTC; CDR3 protein: CASSEEQGYETQYF